This entry describes one T cell receptor beta chain. This clone has just a few counts. What this receptor recognizes is not known. One base away there is no much larger clone; base qualities are not given. This sample stems from a study of OX40 agonist ivuxolimab in advanced cancers. Background for the entire study: Ivuxolimab was a fully human IgG2 agonistic monoclonal antibody targeting the costimulatory receptor OX40 (CD134). Intravenous ivuxolimab was administered to patients every 2 weeks at six dose levels: 0.01, 0.1, 0.3, 1.5, 3 and 10 mg/kg. Of the roughly 51 dose-escalation patients, hepatocellular carcinoma was present in approximately 20, melanoma in around 15, renal cell carcinoma in 9 and head and neck cancer in 9. The dose-escalation cohort was roughly 83% male with a mean age of around 64 years, ranging from roughly 23 to 90. Prior anti-PD-1, anti-PD-L1 or anti-CTLA-4 therapy was permitted, and checkpoint inhibitors had been received by under 50% of dose-escalation patients. Partial responses were achieved by three dose-escalation patients, of whom one had hepatocellular carcinoma and two had cutaneous melanoma. The purpose of peripheral TCRbeta sequencing was to test whether ivuxolimab changed TCR sequence diversity and led to clonal T-cell expansion. The paper describes the monotherapy dose-escalation part (N of about 52 patients) of the phase I trial of ivuxolimab. Broader findings and caveats from the paper: Low levels of normalized T-cell clonal expansion were also seen in some nonresponding patients. At doses of 0.1 to 3.0 mg/kg, clonal expansion of both CD4+ and CD8+ blood T cells was observed from baseline to week 6. The antigen specificity of the clonally expanded peripheral T cells was not determined. After ivuxolimab, expanded clones were on average more numerous among CD8+ T cells than among CD4+ T cells. In partial responders in the 0.1-3.0 mg/kg groups, normalized peripheral clonal expansion was found to be among the lowest, especially among CD8+ T cells.

Patients with a history of autoimmune disease or receiving systemic immunosuppression were excluded from the trial. Peripheral blood for TCR sequencing was collected from all dose cohorts at baseline, on cycle 4 day 1, and on cycle 7 day 1. The samples were drawn from a first-in-human, open-label, multicenter phase I dose-escalation trial of ivuxolimab. Adults with locally advanced or metastatic head and neck squamous cell, hepatocellular, melanoma or renal cell carcinoma were enrolled in the trial. Before TCR sequencing, CD4+ T cells and CD8+ T cells from peripheral blood were sorted into separate populations. Genomic DNA was isolated from the sorted cells so that the TCRbeta CDR3 region could be sequenced. TCRbeta CDR3 regions were sequenced using the immunoSEQ Assay. TCRdb took over this immuneACCESS table, retaining in-frame rearrangements with V and J assigned. Such tables are incomplete; in checked studies, under half of the missing clones stem from an unresolved V gene, and the remainder is unexplained. The sample table holds about 77,000 clones, of which 87% were seen once. 6.2% of the sample comes from the top ten.

The CDR1 and CDR2 encoded by the germline V gene (reference sequence) are LNHDA and SQIVND. Relative to germline, V is 7 bases shorter and J is 3 bases shorter, with 22 bases between their ends. The CDR3 holds 16 amino acids from the cysteine to the phenylalanine. The sequence is cut down to CDR3 DNA, 48 bases in frame from base 1. The rearranged segments are TRBV19 and TRBJ2-7, with a tentative D gene TRBD1 over 6 matching bases. The sequenced sample was CD4+ or CD8+ T cells sorted from blood, obtained in a trial of the OX40 agonist ivuxolimab. The TCR was taken from an adult with an advanced solid tumor such as melanoma, head and neck, liver or kidney cancer. The DNA reads TGTGCCAGTAAAGTAAGAGCTAGCTGGGACAACTACGAGCAGTACTTC. This encodes CASKVRASWDNYEQYF.